This T cell receptor beta chain was obtained from a study of T cell responses to AZD1222 COVID-19 vaccine. Trimming removed 2 bases from V and 3 bases from J; junction bases left unmatched: 9. CDR1 is MNHNS, CDR2 SASEGT, per germline. CDR3 length: 17 residues. The repertoire was sequenced with immunoSEQ multiplex PCR; TCRdb's copy has only in-frame clones and lacks some. The sample has some 63,000 clones, approximately 89% seen once; the top ten hold 5% to 6.5%. Comments on this clone: Its specificity is unknown.

Second-dose groups at about 4 or about 12 weeks were pooled. Overall study results and limits: Spike-specific TCR breadth and depth both grew after two AZD1222 doses. Females made up more of the donors, who were largely white British, and clonal diversity may have come out too low.

The chain carries TRBV6-1 and TRBJ2-1, with 8 bases identical to TRBD2. The clonotype comes from an adult who received the AZD1222 COVID-19 vaccine. Specimen: peripheral blood, collected 28 days after the second AZD1222 dose. CDR3 sequence: CASSERGRSGGYNEQFF. In DNA, the CDR3 is TGTGCCAGCAGTGAACGGGGTCGAAGCGGGGGCTACAATGAGCAGTTCTTC.